This TCR beta chain emerged from a study of CD8 T cells in Susac syndrome. Germline CDR1 SGHAT, CDR2 FQNNGV. The CDR3 has 13 residues. The junction had 2 bases not matched to a gene; V was cut back by 5 bases and J by 5 bases. The study, taken as a whole, reports: It was acknowledged by the study that relatively few individuals were included in its TCR sequencing and HLA analysis.

Random hexamers were used to reverse transcribe the RNA input (about 0.45 to 1 ug). An immunoSEQ multiplex PCR amplified TCR beta CDR3 over 54 Vbeta and 13 Jbeta. TCRdb redid the calling of the immunoSEQ multiplex PCR reads with MiXCR, one entry per CDR3 protein. Of 150,000 to 200,000 distinct CDR3 sequences listed, around 93% are singletons. Points on this clonotype: Its antigen remains unidentified.

Sequencing of TCR beta, carried out with a high-throughput approach, was applied to CD8+ and CD4+ T cells from the blood. Negative isolation yielded the CD8+ and CD4+ T cells, while FACS enriched the TEMRA cells. The sequenced sample consisted of CD4+ T cells from PBMCs. This receptor was obtained from a human donor in good health. The V gene is TRBV11-2, the J gene TRBJ2-1; TRBD1 agrees at 8 bases. The DNA for the CDR3 is TGTGCCAGCAGCCTGGACAGGGACAATGAGCAGTTCTTC. It yields the protein CASSLDRDNEQFF.